A selection of T cell receptor beta chains follows, all from one sample in a study of blood T cell repertoires in COVID-19. The method was immunoSEQ multiplex PCR; TCRdb's version includes in-frame clones alone and lacks a portion of them. The repertoire has about 230,000 clones, 80% to 90% of them found once; the top ten carry 1.4%. The sequenced material came from peripheral blood. The receptor set was obtained from a woman between 35 and 50 years old who had recovered from COVID-19. CDR3s include the opening cysteine and the closing phenylalanine or tryptophan. D genes are given only for firm matches. Clone size is shown for a subset of rows, as once, few, many or a class of expanded clone.

few | TRBJ2-2 | TRBV5-1 | . | CASSLGGPSTGELFF | TGCGCCAGCAGCTTGGGTGGCCCTTCCACCGGGGAGCTGTTTTTT
. | TRBJ2-3 | TRBV6-5 | . | CACRRTETLTDTQYF | TGTGCCTGCAGAAGGACAGAAACTTTGACAGATACGCAGTATTTT
few | TRBJ1-2 | TRBV2 | . | CASSELAAYLRGYTF | TGTGCCAGCAGTGAACTGGCAGCTTACCTGCGGGGCTACACCTTC
. | TRBJ1-5 | TRBV28 | . | CASTPPGQFSNQPQHF | TGTGCCAGCACCCCTCCCGGACAGTTTAGCAATCAGCCCCAGCATTTT
. | TRBJ1-5 | TRBV7-2 | TRBD1 | CASSQGQGTSERRHF | TGTGCCAGCAGCCAAGGACAGGGGACCTCAGAACGCAGGCATTTT
few | TRBJ1-3 | TRBV25-1 | TRBD1 | CASSEAGDRTRNTIYF | TGTGCCAGCAGTGAAGCGGGGGACAGGACTAGAAACACCATATATTTT
once | TRBJ1-2 | TRBV5-1 | TRBD1 | CASSLSTATGGISGYTF | TGCGCCAGCAGCTTGAGTACAGCAACAGGGGGCATTAGTGGCTACACCTTC
. | TRBJ2-7 | TRBV28 | TRBD2 | CASRHTSGGLSEQYF | TGTGCCAGCAGGCACACTAGCGGGGGTCTCTCCGAGCAGTACTTC
. | TRBJ1-1 | TRBV28 | . | CASRTGQGDTEAFF | TGTGCCAGCAGAACAGGGCAAGGAGACACTGAAGCTTTCTTT
. | TRBJ1-1 | TRBV29-1 | . | CSVALHTKNTEAFF | TGCAGCGTTGCTTTACACACCAAGAACACTGAAGCTTTCTTT
. | TRBJ1-2 | TRBV5-5 | . | CASSLVGGEGGYTF | TGTGCCAGCAGCTTGGTCGGAGGGGAAGGCGGCTACACCTTC
. | TRBJ2-5 | TRBV5-1 | TRBD1 | CASSLAGTDQETQYF | TGCGCCAGCAGCTTGGCGGGGACAGATCAAGAGACCCAGTACTTC
. | TRBJ2-2 | TRBV18 | . | CASSPSGGYTGELFF | TGTGCCAGCTCACCCTCCGGGGGATACACCGGGGAGCTGTTTTTT
. | TRBJ2-2 | TRBV12-3/TRBV12-4 | . | CASRATGELFF | TGTGCCAGCAGAGCGACCGGGGAGCTGTTTTTT
. | TRBJ1-2 | TRBV19 | TRBD1 | CASQPTGQATYGYTF | TGTGCCAGCCAGCCTACGGGACAGGCTACCTATGGCTACACCTTC
. | TRBJ2-2 | TRBV6-4 | TRBD1 | CASSMTGGATGELFF | TGTGCCAGCAGTATGACAGGGGGTGCCACCGGGGAGCTGTTTTTT
. | TRBJ2-7 | TRBV10-3 | TRBD2 | CAISIGSGGTYEQYF | TGTGCCATCAGTATTGGTAGCGGGGGAACCTACGAGCAGTACTTC
once | TRBJ1-1 | TRBV18 | TRBD1 | CASSPPPGQGLNTEAFF | TGTGCCAGCTCACCCCCCCCGGGACAGGGGCTGAACACTGAAGCTTTCTTT
. | TRBJ2-3 | TRBV5-8 | . | CASSPGVGSDTQYF | TGTGCCAGCAGCCCAGGGGTGGGCTCAGATACGCAGTATTTT
few | TRBJ1-6 | TRBV6-5 | . | CAYTQGANSPLHF | TGTGCCTACACACAGGGTGCAAATTCACCCCTCCACTTT
. | TRBJ2-3 | TRBV18 | . | CASSPGVNRVADTQYF | TGTGCCAGCTCACCCGGAGTTAACAGGGTAGCAGATACGCAGTATTTT
. | TRBJ1-6 | TRBV7-2 | TRBD1 | CASSLRPGQLNSPLHF | TGTGCCAGCAGCTTACGTCCGGGACAGCTAAATTCACCCCTCCACTTT
. | TRBJ2-1 | TRBV7-3 | . | CASSLMEGSEQFF | TGTGCCAGCAGCTTGATGGAGGGCAGTGAGCAGTTCTTC
. | TRBJ1-1 | TRBV4-3 | . | CASSLHGQTEAFF | TGCGCCAGCAGCTTACACGGACAGACTGAAGCTTTCTTT
. | TRBJ1-1 | TRBV28 | . | CASIFPGANTEAFF | TGTGCCAGCATTTTTCCAGGGGCGAACACTGAAGCTTTCTTT
. | TRBJ2-2 | TRBV4-3 | . | CASSQGVLGEAGELFF | TGCGCCAGCAGCCAAGGGGTCTTGGGGGAGGCCGGGGAGCTGTTTTTT
few | TRBJ2-7 | TRBV7-2 | . | CASSLNAQGEQYF | TGTGCCAGCAGCTTAAACGCCCAGGGGGAGCAGTACTTC
. | TRBJ1-1 | TRBV5-1 | . | CASSLEGRGTEAFF | TGCGCCAGCAGCTTGGAAGGCAGGGGAACTGAAGCTTTCTTT
. | TRBJ1-6 | TRBV7-2 | . | CASSSLNSPLHF | TGTGCCAGCAGCTCCTTAAATTCACCCCTCCACTTT
. | TRBJ1-4 | TRBV28 | TRBD1 | CASSITGTGKEKLFF | TGTGCCAGCAGTATCACCGGGACAGGGAAGGAAAAACTGTTTTTT
. | TRBJ2-7 | TRBV25-1 | TRBD1 | CASSSPLGQGQGNEQYF | TGTGCCAGCAGTTCACCCTTGGGACAGGGCCAGGGGAACGAGCAGTACTTC
. | TRBJ1-1 | TRBV18 | TRBD1 | CASSPRRTGDPEAFF | TGTGCCAGCTCACCACGCAGGACAGGGGATCCTGAAGCTTTCTTT
. | TRBJ2-3 | TRBV3-1/TRBV3-2 | TRBD2 | CASSAQRLADYTDTQYF | TGTGCCAGCAGCGCCCAGCGACTAGCGGATTACACAGATACGCAGTATTTT
. | TRBJ2-7 | TRBV28 | TRBD2 | CASSLAGAYEQYF | TGTGCCAGCAGTTTAGCGGGGGCCTACGAGCAGTACTTC
. | TRBJ2-7 | TRBV19 | . | CASSIIGEVYEQYF | TGTGCCAGTAGTATCATAGGGGAGGTCTACGAGCAGTACTTC
. | TRBJ2-2 | TRBV7-9 | . | CASSVVGGPRNTGELFF | TGTGCCAGCAGCGTGGTAGGAGGGCCTAGGAACACCGGGGAGCTGTTTTTT
. | TRBJ2-7 | TRBV9 | . | CASSPSRGETSKQYF | TGTGCCAGCAGCCCATCCAGGGGGGAGACTTCAAAGCAGTACTTC
. | TRBJ2-3 | TRBV5-6 | TRBD1 | CASSLEWDRGFTDTQYF | TGTGCCAGCAGCTTGGAGTGGGACAGGGGGTTCACAGATACGCAGTATTTT
. | TRBJ2-6 | TRBV5-1 | TRBD1 | CASSSGQGVFSGANVLTF | TGCGCCAGCAGCTCAGGACAGGGGGTGTTCTCTGGGGCCAACGTCCTGACTTTC
. | TRBJ2-2 | TRBV15 | . | CATSKYKGTGELFF | TGTGCCACCAGCAAATACAAGGGGACCGGGGAGCTGTTTTTT
few | TRBJ1-1 | TRBV5-5 | TRBD1 | CASIQTGENTEAFF | TGTGCCAGCATCCAGACAGGGGAGAACACTGAAGCTTTCTTT
. | TRBJ2-2 | TRBV11-2 | . | CASSAGQTNTGELFF | TGTGCCAGCAGCGCGGGACAGACGAACACCGGGGAGCTGTTTTTT
. | TRBJ2-1 | TRBV6-5 | TRBD1 | CASSLVGQGENEQFF | TGTGCCAGCAGCTTGGTGGGACAGGGAGAAAATGAGCAGTTCTTC
. | TRBJ2-5 | TRBV9 | TRBD1 | CASSVGTGQETQYF | TGTGCCAGCAGCGTGGGGACAGGCCAAGAGACCCAGTACTTC
. | TRBJ1-1 | TRBV11-2 | TRBD1 | CASSRGDRGLEAFF | TGTGCCAGCAGCCGCGGGGACAGGGGTCTTGAAGCTTTCTTT
. | TRBJ1-1 | TRBV5-1 | . | CASSFQTRNTEAFF | TGCGCCAGCAGCTTCCAGACAAGGAACACTGAAGCTTTCTTT
. | TRBJ1-1 | TRBV24-1 | TRBD1 | CATSDRQGRGAFF | TGTGCCACCAGTGACCGACAGGGGAGAGGAGCTTTCTTT
once | TRBJ2-7 | TRBV5-6 | . | CASSLESEQYF | TGTGCCAGCAGCTTGGAGAGCGAGCAGTACTTC
. | TRBJ1-1 | TRBV10-3 | TRBD1 | CAISLTGQGGHLQGNTEAFF | TGTGCCATCAGTCTAACGGGACAGGGTGGTCATTTACAGGGGAACACTGAAGCTTTCTTT
. | TRBJ1-1 | TRBV4-3 | . | CASSQSQWATEAFF | TGCGCCAGCAGCCAATCCCAATGGGCGACTGAAGCTTTCTTT
. | TRBJ1-4 | TRBV7-2 | . | CASSLVISNEKLFF | TGTGCCAGCAGCTTAGTTATTAGTAATGAAAAACTGTTTTTT
. | TRBJ2-3 | TRBV7-7 | TRBD1 | CASSAGTGRTDTQYF | TGTGCTAGCTCCGCCGGGACAGGGCGCACAGATACGCAGTATTTT
. | TRBJ2-1 | TRBV6-4 | TRBD1 | CASSDQGASEQFF | TGTGCCAGCAGTGACCAGGGGGCAAGTGAGCAGTTCTTC
. | TRBJ1-1 | TRBV29-1 | . | CSGTVNTEAFF | TGCAGCGGTACAGTGAACACTGAAGCTTTCTTT
. | TRBJ2-5 | TRBV4-1 | TRBD2 | CASSPASGGRETQYF | TGCGCCAGCAGCCCCGCTAGCGGGGGGAGAGAGACCCAGTACTTC
. | TRBJ1-6 | TRBV11-2 | TRBD1 | CASSLGTGYNSPLHF | TGTGCCAGCAGCTTAGGGACAGGCTATAATTCACCCCTCCACTTT
. | TRBJ1-5 | TRBV6-5 | TRBD1 | CASSSTGGSNQPQHF | TGTGCCAGCAGTTCCACAGGGGGCAGCAATCAGCCCCAGCATTTT
once | TRBJ2-3 | TRBV11-3 | TRBD2 | CASSSGLAGERDTQYF | TGTGCCAGCAGCTCCGGACTAGCGGGGGAAAGAGATACGCAGTATTTT
. | TRBJ2-2 | TRBV6-5 | . | CASQADNTGELFF | TGTGCCAGCCAGGCAGACAACACCGGGGAGCTGTTTTTT
. | TRBJ1-1 | TRBV7-2 | TRBD1 | CASSPDRGIPAEAFF | TGTGCCAGCAGCCCGGACAGGGGGATCCCAGCTGAAGCTTTCTTT